This TCR beta chain was retrieved from a study of blood T cell repertoires in COVID-19 (dated by TCRdb to about 2020). Broadly, across the study: Samples covering the acute and convalescent phases of COVID-19 were provided by collaborators in the United States, Italy and Spain. Samples came from the ongoing ImmuneRACE study (first 160 participants) plus 1,254 subjects from 6 global collaborators. The repertoires were made available in a free public database intended to serve as a resource for research on the immune response to SARS-CoV-2. Nearly every sample came with metadata listing a de-identified subject ID, COVID-19 status, age in years and sex. Deeply sampled blood TCRbeta repertoires from subjects exposed to, actively infected with, or recovered from COVID-19 were included in the dataset. The prospective study material was composed of cDNA or gDNA derived from T cells, B-cell-depleted T cells, or PBMCs. Where available, HLA class I and class II types were taken from metadata supplied by the sample provider and were not determined by assay-based typing. What the study reported, not specific to this receptor: The amount of clinical and demographic metadata varied by source and participant and was provided uncurated.

This clone showed up just once. The antigen it recognizes is unknown. No much larger clone exists at a distance of one base, and base qualities are not known. The immunoSEQ Assay, a bias-controlled multiplex PCR, was used to amplify TCRbeta CDR3 regions from genomic DNA. On the authors' methods: Within the assay, amplification of reference gene primers was used to estimate how many nucleated cells each sample contained. To quantify the absolute abundance of each unique TCRbeta CDR3 rearrangement, sequence reads were collapsed and filtered. For each sample, productive Simpson clonality was calculated as the square root of Simpson's diversity index across productive rearrangements. TCRdb holds this immuneACCESS table with in-frame rearrangements only. Some clones are missing; in checked studies, unresolved V genes explain under half, and the rest has no known cause. That table supplies the V and J calls and clone size; D and trimming were determined from the DNA. The sample table shows about 120,000 clones, and just under 90% are seen once. 4% to 5.5% of the sample comes from the top ten.

Each collaborating institution followed its own protocols to collect whole blood in K2EDTA tubes. For TCRbeta analysis, collaborators shipped samples as frozen whole blood, isolated PBMCs, or DNA extracted from either of those sample types. This receptor was identified in a woman in her forties or fifties with acute or convalescent COVID-19. Sequencing was carried out using peripheral blood.

The DNA sequence is TGTGCCAGCAGGAGGGAAGGAGGTGTGAACACTGAAGCTTTCTTT. The translation is CASRREGGVNTEAFF. The rearrangement combines TRBV6-4 with TRBJ1-1; no confident D gene assignment can be made. The CDR1 and CDR2 encoded by the germline V gene are MRHNA and SNTAGT. V drops 6 bases and J drops 0 bases, leaving 14 bases in between. Its CDR3 holds 15 amino acids, cysteine through phenylalanine. Solely the CDR3 DNA is kept, with 45 bases framed from the first base.